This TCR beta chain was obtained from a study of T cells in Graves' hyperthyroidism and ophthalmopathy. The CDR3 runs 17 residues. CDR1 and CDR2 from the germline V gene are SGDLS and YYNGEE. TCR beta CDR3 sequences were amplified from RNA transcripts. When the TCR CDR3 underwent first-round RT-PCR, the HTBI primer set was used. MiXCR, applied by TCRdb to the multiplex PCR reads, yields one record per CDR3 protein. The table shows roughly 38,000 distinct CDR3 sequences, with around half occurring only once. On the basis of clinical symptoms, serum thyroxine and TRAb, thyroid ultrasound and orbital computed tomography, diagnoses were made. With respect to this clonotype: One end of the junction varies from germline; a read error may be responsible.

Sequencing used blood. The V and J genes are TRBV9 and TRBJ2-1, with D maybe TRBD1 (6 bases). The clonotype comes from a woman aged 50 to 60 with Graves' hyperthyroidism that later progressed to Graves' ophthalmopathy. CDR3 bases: TGCGCCAGCAGCGCAGGGGTACCGGGGAGCTCCTACAATGAGCAGTTCTTC. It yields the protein CASSAGVPGSSYNEQFF.